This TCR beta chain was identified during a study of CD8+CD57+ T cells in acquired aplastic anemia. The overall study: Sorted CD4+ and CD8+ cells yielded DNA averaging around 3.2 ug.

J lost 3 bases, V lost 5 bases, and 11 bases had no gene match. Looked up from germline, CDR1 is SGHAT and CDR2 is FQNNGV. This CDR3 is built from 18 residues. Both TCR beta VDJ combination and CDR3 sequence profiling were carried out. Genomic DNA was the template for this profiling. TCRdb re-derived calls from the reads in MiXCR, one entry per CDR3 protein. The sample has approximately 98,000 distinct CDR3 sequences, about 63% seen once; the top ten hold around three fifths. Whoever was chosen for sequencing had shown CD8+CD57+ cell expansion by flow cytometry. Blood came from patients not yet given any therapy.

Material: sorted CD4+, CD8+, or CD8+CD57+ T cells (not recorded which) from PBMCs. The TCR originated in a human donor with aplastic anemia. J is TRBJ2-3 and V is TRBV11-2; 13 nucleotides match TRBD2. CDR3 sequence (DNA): TGTGCCAGCAGCAAGAGTACTAGCGGGAGGGCCTTGACAGATACGCAGTATTTT. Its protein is CASSKSTSGRALTDTQYF.